The rows below give T cell receptor beta chains drawn from one sample of a study of T cells expressing NK-cell markers. TCRdb re-analyzed the 5' RACE reads; it lists each CDR3 protein once, without DNA. The ten most abundant clones cover roughly 5.5% of a sample with roughly 350,000 distinct CDR3 sequences. The sample was blood T cells: a sorted CD56 or NKG2C T cell subset, CD4+ or CD8+ T cells, or bulk PBMC T cells (not recorded which). Every receptor here comes from a man aged 18-69 years in good health. Each CDR3 is given with its conserved first and last residue.

v_gene: TRBV19; j_gene: TRBJ2-3; len: 14; CDR3aa: CASSVRSPTDTQYF
v_gene: TRBV7-3; j_gene: TRBJ2-1; len: 16; CDR3aa: CASSFWGGQLNNEQFF
v_gene: TRBV5-4; j_gene: TRBJ2-1; len: 14; CDR3aa: CASSLGPSIYEQFF
v_gene: TRBV3-1; j_gene: TRBJ2-1; len: 12; CDR3aa: CASSPPQRGLFF
v_gene: TRBV7-2; j_gene: TRBJ2-3; len: 16; CDR3aa: CASSSGDTFSTDTQYF
v_gene: TRBV4-1; j_gene: TRBJ2-7; len: 15; CDR3aa: CASSRQGQGTHEQYF
v_gene: TRBV7-2; j_gene: TRBJ1-2; len: 16; CDR3aa: CASSSHRDRGGYGYTF
v_gene: TRBV21-1; j_gene: TRBJ2-5; len: 14; CDR3aa: CASFLGGTKETQYF
v_gene: TRBV28; j_gene: TRBJ2-7; len: 16; CDR3aa: CASTRLAGGVGYEQYF
v_gene: TRBV10-3; j_gene: TRBJ1-2; len: 13; CDR3aa: CAISDTGVGGYTF
v_gene: TRBV15; j_gene: TRBJ2-3; len: 16; CDR3aa: CATSSYILGLTDTQYF
v_gene: TRBV28; j_gene: TRBJ2-5; len: 15; CDR3aa: CASRRTGGLRETQYF
v_gene: TRBV6-1; j_gene: TRBJ2-3; len: 11; CDR3aa: CAIKYLATQYF
v_gene: TRBV5-1; j_gene: TRBJ2-5; len: 15; CDR3aa: CASSFGRGLQETQYF
v_gene: TRBV12-3/TRBV12-4; j_gene: TRBJ2-5; len: 15; CDR3aa: CASSLMVAGAETQYF
v_gene: TRBV24-1; j_gene: TRBJ2-3; len: 15; CDR3aa: CATSDFWLAGDTQYF
v_gene: TRBV7-8; j_gene: TRBJ1-5; len: 16; CDR3aa: CASIEGGGGFSQPQHF
v_gene: TRBV5-4; j_gene: TRBJ2-1; len: 18; CDR3aa: CASSSDPGPGLAGVEQFF
v_gene: TRBV20-1; j_gene: TRBJ2-3; len: 16; CDR3aa: CSARARTGDGTDTQYF
v_gene: TRBV7-8; j_gene: TRBJ1-1; len: 16; CDR3aa: CASSLVDRVLNTEAFF
v_gene: TRBV6-1; j_gene: TRBJ1-2; len: 14; CDR3aa: CASSGTGATYGYTF
v_gene: TRBV12-3/TRBV12-4; j_gene: TRBJ2-7; len: 14; CDR3aa: CASSPRSPPSEQYF
v_gene: TRBV27; j_gene: TRBJ2-7; len: 18; CDR3aa: CATQARLQGLNGTYEQYF
v_gene: TRBV2; j_gene: TRBJ1-5; len: 15; CDR3aa: CASRKDRGTFQPQHF
v_gene: TRBV6-5; j_gene: TRBJ1-2; len: 17; CDR3aa: CASSYSGLVGANYGYTF
v_gene: TRBV19; j_gene: TRBJ2-1; len: 14; CDR3aa: CASRPSGVSGEQFF
v_gene: TRBV7-3; j_gene: TRBJ2-1; len: 21; CDR3aa: CASSLTGTSGGATRSYNEQFF
v_gene: TRBV14; j_gene: TRBJ2-5; len: 14; CDR3aa: CASSQGGAQGTQYF
v_gene: TRBV5-1; j_gene: TRBJ2-3; len: 16; CDR3aa: CASSLDRAGGTDTQYF
v_gene: TRBV9; j_gene: TRBJ1-2; len: 15; CDR3aa: CASSVAIGGPYGYTF
v_gene: TRBV7-2; j_gene: TRBJ2-5; len: 15; CDR3aa: CASSYQSGLQETQYF
v_gene: TRBV2; j_gene: TRBJ1-4; len: 12; CDR3aa: CASRGRGEKLFF
v_gene: TRBV5-6; j_gene: TRBJ1-2; len: 16; CDR3aa: CASSLLGTATVYGYTF
v_gene: TRBV3-1; j_gene: TRBJ2-1; len: 15; CDR3aa: CASSFSGVSENEQFF